This TCR beta chain was captured in a study of blood T cell repertoires in COVID-19. Whole-study context: Collection of acute and convalescent COVID-19 samples took place in the United States, Italy and Spain. T cells, B-cell-depleted T cells, or PBMCs provided the cDNA or gDNA that served as material.

Per the original methods: It was from reference gene primer amplification that nucleated cell counts were estimated. Some clones are missing from TCRdb's copy, which holds only in-frame ones; the method was immunoSEQ multiplex PCR. That table gives V, J and clone size, and the DNA gave D and trimming. The profile shows 150,000 to 200,000 clones, 90% of them singletons. This CDR3 has 13 amino acids. Germline values: CDR1 SNHLY, CDR2 FYNNEI. V was trimmed by 3 bases and J by 6 bases, leaving 9 bases between them. This rearrangement joins TRBV2 to TRBJ2-1, with D possibly matching TRBD1 (6 bases). Sequencing was done on a sample of peripheral blood. This receptor was taken from a man aged 55-75 years with active or convalescent COVID-19. The CDR3 bases are TGTGCCAGCAGTGAGGACAGACCCAATGAGCAGTTCTTC. It yields the protein CASSEDRPNEQFF. The whole variable domain, remainder taken from reference TRBV2 and TRBJ2-1, is EPEVTQTPSHQVTQMGQEVILRCVPISNHLYFYWYRQILGQKVEFLVSFYNNEISEKSEIFDDQFSVERPDGSNFTLKIRSTKLEDSAMYFCASSEDRPNEQFFGPGTRLTVL.